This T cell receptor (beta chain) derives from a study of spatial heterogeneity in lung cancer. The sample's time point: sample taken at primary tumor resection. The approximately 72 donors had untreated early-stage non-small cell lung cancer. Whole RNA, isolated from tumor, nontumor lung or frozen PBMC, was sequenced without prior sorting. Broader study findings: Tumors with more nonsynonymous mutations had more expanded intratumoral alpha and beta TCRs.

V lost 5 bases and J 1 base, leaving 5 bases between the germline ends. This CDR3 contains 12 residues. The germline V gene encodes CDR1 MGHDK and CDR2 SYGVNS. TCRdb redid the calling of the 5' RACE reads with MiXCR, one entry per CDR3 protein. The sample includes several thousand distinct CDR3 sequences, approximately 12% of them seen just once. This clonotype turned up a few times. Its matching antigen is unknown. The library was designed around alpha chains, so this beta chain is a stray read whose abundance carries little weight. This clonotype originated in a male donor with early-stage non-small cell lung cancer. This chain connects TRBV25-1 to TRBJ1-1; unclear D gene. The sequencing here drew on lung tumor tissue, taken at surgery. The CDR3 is CASSLGNTEAFF. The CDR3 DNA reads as TGTGCCAGCAGTCTGGGGAACACTGAAGCTTTCTTT.